Listed here is a single TCR beta chain. This sample was taken from a study of T cell clonotyping in hematopoietic cell transplantation. Documented time point: recipient sample about 28 days before transplant, after cytoreduction. V dropped 6 bases and J dropped 0 bases, with 5 bases sitting between them. The CDR3 covers 13 residues. Germline values: CDR1 MDHEN, CDR2 SYDVKM. This table comes from immunoSEQ multiplex PCR, and its TCRdb copy is limited to in-frame clones, with some not included. The table lists around 45,000 clones, roughly 80% of them singletons. This TCR was recovered from a man between 60 and 70 years old with myelodysplastic syndrome. Some clones in this sample may be carry-over from other donors' samples. Sequences were derived from peripheral blood mononuclear cells, sampled before stem cell transplant. The J gene is TRBJ2-2, the V gene TRBV28; D gene ambiguous. The CDR3 bases are TGTGCCAGCAGGATTACGAACACCGGGGAGCTGTTTTTT. The encoded protein is CASRITNTGELFF.